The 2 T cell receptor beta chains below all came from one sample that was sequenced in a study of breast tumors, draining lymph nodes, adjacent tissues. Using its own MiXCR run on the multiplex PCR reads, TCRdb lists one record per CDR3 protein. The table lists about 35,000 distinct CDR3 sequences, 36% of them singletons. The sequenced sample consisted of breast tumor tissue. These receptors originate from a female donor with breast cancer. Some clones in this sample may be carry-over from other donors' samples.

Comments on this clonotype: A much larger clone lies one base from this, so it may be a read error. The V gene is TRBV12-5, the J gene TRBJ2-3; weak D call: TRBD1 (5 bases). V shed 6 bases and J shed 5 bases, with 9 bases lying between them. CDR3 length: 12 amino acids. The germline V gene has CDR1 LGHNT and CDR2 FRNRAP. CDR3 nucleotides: TGTGCTAGTGGCAGGGCAGAAGATACGCAGTATTTT. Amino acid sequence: CASGRAEDTQYF.

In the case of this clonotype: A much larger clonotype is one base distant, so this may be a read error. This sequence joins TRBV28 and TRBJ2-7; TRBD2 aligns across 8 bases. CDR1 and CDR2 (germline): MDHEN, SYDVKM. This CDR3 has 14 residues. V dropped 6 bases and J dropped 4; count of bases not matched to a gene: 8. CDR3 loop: CASSLSGMRYEQYF. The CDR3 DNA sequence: TGTGCCAGCAGCCTTAGCGGGATGAGGTACGAGCAGTACTTC.